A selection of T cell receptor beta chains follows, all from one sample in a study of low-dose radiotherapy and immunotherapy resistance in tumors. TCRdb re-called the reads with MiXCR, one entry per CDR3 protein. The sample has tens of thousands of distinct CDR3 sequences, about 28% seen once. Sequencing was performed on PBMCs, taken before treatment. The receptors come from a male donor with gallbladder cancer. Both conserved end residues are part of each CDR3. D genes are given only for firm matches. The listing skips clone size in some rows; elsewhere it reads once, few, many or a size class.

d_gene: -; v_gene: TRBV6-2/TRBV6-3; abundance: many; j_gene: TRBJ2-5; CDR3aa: CASTLRDPSRGETQYF; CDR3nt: TGTGCCAGCACACTCCGGGACCCCTCTAGGGGGGAGACCCAGTACTTC
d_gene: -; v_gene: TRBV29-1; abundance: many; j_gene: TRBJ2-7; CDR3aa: CSVVGRGSYEQYF; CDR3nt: TGCAGCGTTGTAGGTCGCGGATCCTACGAGCAGTACTTC
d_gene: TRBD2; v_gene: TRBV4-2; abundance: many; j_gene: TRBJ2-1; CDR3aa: CASSPGIAGGILSSYNEQFF; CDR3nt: TGTGCCAGCAGCCCGGGGATAGCGGGAGGAATACTTAGCTCCTACAATGAGCAGTTCTTC
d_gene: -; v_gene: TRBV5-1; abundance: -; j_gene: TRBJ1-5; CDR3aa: CASSRDAGNQPQHF; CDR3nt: TGCGCCAGCAGCCGGGACGCTGGCAATCAGCCCCAGCATTTT
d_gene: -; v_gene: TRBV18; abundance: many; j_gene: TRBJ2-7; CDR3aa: CASSPPPRVEQYF; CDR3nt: TGTGCCAGCTCACCACCGCCACGAGTCGAGCAGTACTTC
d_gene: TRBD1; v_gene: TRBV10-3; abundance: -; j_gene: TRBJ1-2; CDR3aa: CAIGEQGADGYTF; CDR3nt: TGTGCCATCGGAGAACAGGGGGCCGATGGCTACACCTTC
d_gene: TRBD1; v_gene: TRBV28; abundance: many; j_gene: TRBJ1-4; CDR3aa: CASMTPTGVNEKLFF; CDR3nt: TGTGCCAGCATGACCCCGACAGGGGTGAATGAAAAACTGTTTTTT
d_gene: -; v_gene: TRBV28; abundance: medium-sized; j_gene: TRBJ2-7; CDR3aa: CASSYGEGSEHEQYF; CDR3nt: TGTGCCAGCAGTTATGGGGAAGGAAGCGAACACGAGCAGTACTTC
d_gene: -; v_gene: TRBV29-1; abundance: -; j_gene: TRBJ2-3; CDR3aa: CSVGWGDTQYF; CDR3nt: TGCAGCGTCGGGTGGGGGGATACGCAGTATTTT
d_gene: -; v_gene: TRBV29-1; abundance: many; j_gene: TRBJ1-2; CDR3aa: CSVPIHTQGYTF; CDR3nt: TGCAGCGTTCCTATTCATACGCAGGGCTACACCTTC
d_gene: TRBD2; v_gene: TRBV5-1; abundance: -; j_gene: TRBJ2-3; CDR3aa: CASSLGLAGVRFTDTQYF; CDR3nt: TGCGCCAGCAGCTTGGGACTAGCGGGGGTGCGCTTCACAGATACGCAGTATTTT
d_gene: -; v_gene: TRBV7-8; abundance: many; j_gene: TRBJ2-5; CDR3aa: CASSAILVPQPYQETQYF; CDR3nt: TGTGCCAGCAGCGCCATATTAGTCCCACAACCGTACCAAGAGACCCAGTACTTC
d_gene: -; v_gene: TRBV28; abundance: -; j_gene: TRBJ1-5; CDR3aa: CASSSSGGGERQPQHF; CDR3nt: TGTGCCAGCAGCTCTAGTGGAGGAGGGGAGCGGCAGCCCCAGCATTTT
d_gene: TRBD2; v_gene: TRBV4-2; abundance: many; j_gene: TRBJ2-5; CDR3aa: CASSQPGLAGEETQYF; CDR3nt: TGTGCCAGCAGCCAACCCGGACTAGCGGGGGAAGAGACCCAGTACTTC
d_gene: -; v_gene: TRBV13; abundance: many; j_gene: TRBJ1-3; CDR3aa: CASSLPGGNTIYF; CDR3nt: TGTGCCAGCAGCTTACCAGGGGGAAACACCATATATTTT
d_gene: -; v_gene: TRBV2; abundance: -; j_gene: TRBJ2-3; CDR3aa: CASSELLASTDTQCF; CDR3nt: TGTGCCAGCAGTGAACTCCTAGCGAGCACAGATACGCAGTGTTTT
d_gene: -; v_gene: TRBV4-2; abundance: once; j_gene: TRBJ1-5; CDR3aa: CASSPTGSGGPQHF; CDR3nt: TGTGCCAGCAGTCCAACGGGGTCCGGGGGGCCCCAGCATTTT
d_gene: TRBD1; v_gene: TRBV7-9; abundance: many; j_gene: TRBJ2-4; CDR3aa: CASSARDRGAKNIQYF; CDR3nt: TGTGCCAGCAGCGCCCGGGACAGGGGGGCCAAAAACATTCAGTACTTC
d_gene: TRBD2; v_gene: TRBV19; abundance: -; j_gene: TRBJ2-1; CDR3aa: CVSTPGGGTSGKNEQFF; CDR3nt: TGTGTCAGTACCCCGGGGGGAGGGACTAGCGGGAAAAATGAGCAGTTCTTC
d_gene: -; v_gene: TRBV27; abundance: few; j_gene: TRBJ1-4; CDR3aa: CASSPTSRTATNEKLFFF; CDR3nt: -
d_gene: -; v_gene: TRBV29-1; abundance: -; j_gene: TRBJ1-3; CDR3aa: CSVDGSGNTIYF; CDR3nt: TGCAGCGTTGACGGATCTGGAAACACCATATATTTT
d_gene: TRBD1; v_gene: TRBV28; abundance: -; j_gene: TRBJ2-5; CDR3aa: CASRAGQGARETQYF; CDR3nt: TGTGCCAGCAGGGCGGGACAGGGGGCGCGGGAGACCCAGTACTTC
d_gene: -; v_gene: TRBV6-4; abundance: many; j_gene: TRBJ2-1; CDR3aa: CASSVGGLGEQFF; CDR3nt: TGTGCCAGCAGTGTTGGGGGGCTTGGTGAGCAGTTCTTC
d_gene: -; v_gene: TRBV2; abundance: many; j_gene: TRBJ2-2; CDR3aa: CASRGGTVRGTGELFF; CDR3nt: TGTGCCAGCAGGGGGGGGACAGTGAGAGGGACCGGGGAGCTGTTTTTT
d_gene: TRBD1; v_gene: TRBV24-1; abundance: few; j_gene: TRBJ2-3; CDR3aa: CATSDFVGTGGTDTQYF; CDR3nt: TGTGCCACCAGTGATTTCGTAGGGACAGGGGGCACAGATACGCAGTATTTT
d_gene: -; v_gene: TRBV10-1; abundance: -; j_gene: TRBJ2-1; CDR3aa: CASSDMRNNEQFF; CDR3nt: TGCGCCAGCAGTGATATGCGGAACAATGAGCAGTTCTTC
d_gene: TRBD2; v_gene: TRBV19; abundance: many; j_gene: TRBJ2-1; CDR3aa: CASSPAGAIGEQFF; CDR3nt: TGTGCCAGTAGTCCCGCGGGAGCAATAGGTGAGCAGTTCTTC
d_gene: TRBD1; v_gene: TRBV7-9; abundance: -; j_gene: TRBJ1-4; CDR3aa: CASSARDRAEKLFF; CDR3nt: TGTGCCAGCAGCGCCCGGGACAGGGCTGAAAAACTGTTTTTT
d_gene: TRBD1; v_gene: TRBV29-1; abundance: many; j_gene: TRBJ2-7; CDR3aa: CSVGQLSSYEQYF; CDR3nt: TGCAGCGTGGGACAGCTTAGCTCCTACGAGCAGTACTTC
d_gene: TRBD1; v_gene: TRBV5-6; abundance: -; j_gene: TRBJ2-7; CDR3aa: CASSLRTGTEAYEQYF; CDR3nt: TGTGCCAGCAGCTTGAGGACCGGGACAGAAGCCTACGAGCAGTACTTC
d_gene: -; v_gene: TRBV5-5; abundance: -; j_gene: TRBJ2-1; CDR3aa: CASSLFVASEQFF; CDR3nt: TGTGCCAGCAGCTTGTTTGTGGCTAGTGAGCAGTTCTTC
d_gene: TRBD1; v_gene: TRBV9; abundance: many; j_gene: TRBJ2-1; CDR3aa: CASGYRGGNEQFF; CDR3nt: TGTGCCAGCGGGTACAGGGGTGGCAATGAGCAGTTCTTC
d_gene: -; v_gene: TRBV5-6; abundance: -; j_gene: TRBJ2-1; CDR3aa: CASSLAPGRGQVSDEQFF; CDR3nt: TGTGCCAGCAGCTTGGCCCCAGGCAGGGGCCAAGTATCCGATGAGCAGTTCTTC
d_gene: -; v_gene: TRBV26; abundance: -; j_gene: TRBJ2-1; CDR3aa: CASSRRGNEQFF; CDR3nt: TGTGCCAGCAGCCGGCGGGGCAATGAGCAGTTCTTC
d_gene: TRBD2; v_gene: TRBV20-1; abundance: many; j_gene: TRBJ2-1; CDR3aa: CSARDLGGSYNEQFF; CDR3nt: TGCAGTGCTAGAGATCTCGGGGGGTCCTACAATGAGCAGTTCTTC
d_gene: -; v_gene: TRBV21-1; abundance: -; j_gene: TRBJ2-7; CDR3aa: CASRVTGLPSYEQYF; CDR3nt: TGTGCCAGCAGGGTGACGGGACTACCATCCTACGAGCAGTACTTC
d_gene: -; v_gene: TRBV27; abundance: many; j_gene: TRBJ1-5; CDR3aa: CASSPRGNQPQHF; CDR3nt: TGTGCCAGCAGTCCCAGGGGCAATCAGCCCCAGCATTTT
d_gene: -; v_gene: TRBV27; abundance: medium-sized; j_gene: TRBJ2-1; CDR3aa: CASTDWYEQFF; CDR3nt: TGTGCCAGCACCGATTGGTATGAGCAGTTCTTC
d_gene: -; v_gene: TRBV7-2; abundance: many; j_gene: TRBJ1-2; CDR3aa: CASSFDGYYGYTF; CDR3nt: TGTGCCAGCAGCTTTGACGGATACTATGGCTACACCTTC
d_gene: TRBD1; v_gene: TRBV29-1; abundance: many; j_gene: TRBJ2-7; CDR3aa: CSVEEQGQGPYEQYF; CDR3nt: TGCAGCGTTGAAGAACAGGGACAGGGGCCCTACGAGCAGTACTTC
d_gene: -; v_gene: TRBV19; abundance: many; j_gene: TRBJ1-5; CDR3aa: CASRGRVSNQPQHF; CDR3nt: TGTGCCAGTAGAGGACGGGTTAGCAATCAGCCCCAGCATTTT
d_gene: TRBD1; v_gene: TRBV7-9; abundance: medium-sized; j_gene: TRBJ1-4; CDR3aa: CASSFAGGTNEKLFF; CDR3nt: TGCGCCAGCAGCTTCGCAGGGGGGACTAATGAAAAACTGTTTTTT
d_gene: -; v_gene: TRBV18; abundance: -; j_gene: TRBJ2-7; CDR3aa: CASSPRYEQYF; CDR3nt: TGTGCCAGCTCACCACGCTACGAGCAGTACTTC
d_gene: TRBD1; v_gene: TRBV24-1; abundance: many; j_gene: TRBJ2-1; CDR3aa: CATSDAPGQGAYEQFF; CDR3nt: TGTGCCACCAGTGATGCCCCGGGACAGGGGGCGTATGAGCAGTTCTTC
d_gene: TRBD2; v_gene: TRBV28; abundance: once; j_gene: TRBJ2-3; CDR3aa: CASSPRTSASTDTQYF; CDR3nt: TGTGCCAGCAGCCCCCGGACTAGCGCAAGCACAGATACGCAGTATTTT
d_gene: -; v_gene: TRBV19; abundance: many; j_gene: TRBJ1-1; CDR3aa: CASSPSGVRAFF; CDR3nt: TGTGCCAGTAGTCCTTCCGGGGTCCGGGCTTTCTTT
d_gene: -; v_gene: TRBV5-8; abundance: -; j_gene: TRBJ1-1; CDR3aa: CASARGSEAFF; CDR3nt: TGTGCCAGCGCGAGGGGATCTGAAGCTTTCTTT
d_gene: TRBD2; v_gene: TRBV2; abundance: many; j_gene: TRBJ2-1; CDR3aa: CASSVVSGGPYNEQFF; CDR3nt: TGTGCCAGCAGTGTGGTTAGCGGGGGCCCTTACAATGAGCAGTTCTTC
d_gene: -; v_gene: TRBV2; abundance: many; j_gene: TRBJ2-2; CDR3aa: CATQLATNTGELFF; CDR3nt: TGTGCCACCCAGCTAGCGACAAACACCGGGGAGCTGTTTTTT